A selection of T cell receptor beta chains follows, all from one sample in a study of T cells after yellow fever vaccination. MiXCR was run by TCRdb on the 5' RACE reads, yielding one entry per CDR3 protein. Among a few hundred thousand distinct CDR3 sequences listed, approximately 4.2% were seen once. The starting material was PBMCs, obtained 5 days after the yellow fever booster vaccination. These receptors all stem from a man between 18 and 29 years old who received the YFV17D yellow fever vaccine. The CDR3 runs from the conserved cysteine through the conserved F or W. D genes are given only for firm matches. Rows may omit the clone size; those that give it use once, few, many or a size class.

V gene	D gene	clone size	J gene	CDR3 protein	CDR3 DNA
TRBV12-3/TRBV12-4	NA	many	TRBJ1-5	CASSSRTENQPQHF	TGTGCCAGCAGCTCTCGGACAGAGAATCAGCCCCAGCATTTT
TRBV6-5	NA	many	TRBJ2-1	CASSYGDEQFF	TGTGCCAGCAGTTACGGCGATGAGCAGTTCTTC
TRBV6-2/TRBV6-3	NA	few	TRBJ1-2	CASSYPTYGYTF	TGTGCCAGCAGTTATCCTACGTATGGCTACACCTTC
TRBV3-1	NA	many	TRBJ2-3	CASSQDKTTDTQYF	TGTGCCAGCAGCCAAGATAAGACCACAGATACGCAGTATTTT
TRBV4-1	NA	NA	TRBJ2-5	CASSPFHRAGLQETQYF	TGCGCCAGCAGCCCGTTCCATCGCGCAGGGCTCCAAGAGACCCAGTACTTC
TRBV5-6	NA	NA	TRBJ1-4	CASSSGTINEKLFF	TGTGCCAGCAGCTCCGGGACTATAAATGAAAAACTGTTTTTT
TRBV6-1	NA	NA	TRBJ1-1	CASSARQGWDTEAFF	TGTGCCAGCAGTGCTCGTCAAGGGTGGGACACTGAAGCTTTCTTT
TRBV6-5	TRBD1	NA	TRBJ2-6	CASWDRAAGANVLTF	TGTGCCAGCTGGGACAGGGCGGCCGGGGCCAACGTCCTGACTTTC
TRBV4-3	TRBD2	many	TRBJ2-2	CASSQYPSGGETGELFF	TGCGCCAGCAGCCAGTATCCTAGCGGGGGGGAAACCGGGGAGCTGTTTTTT
TRBV11-2	NA	NA	TRBJ2-1	CASSLTGASHLGQFF	TGTGCCAGCAGCTTAACGGGGGCCTCACATCTCGGGCAGTTCTTC
TRBV28	TRBD2	many	TRBJ2-3	CASSFLAGTDTQYF	TGTGCCAGCAGTTTTCTAGCGGGGACAGATACGCAGTATTTT
TRBV5-1	NA	NA	TRBJ1-2	CASSLGPANYGYTF	TGCGCCAGCAGCTTGGGCCCAGCTAACTATGGCTACACCTTC
TRBV18	NA	few	TRBJ1-5	CASSAPNQPQHF	TGTGCCAGCTCAGCCCCCAATCAGCCCCAGCATTTT
TRBV5-1	TRBD2	few	TRBJ2-1	CASSLGQRGGRNEQFF	TGCGCCAGCAGCTTGGGCCAGCGGGGGGGCCGAAATGAGCAGTTCTTC
TRBV6-6	NA	NA	TRBJ2-5	CASSLRSIQETQYF	TGTGCCAGCAGCCTTAGGTCTATCCAAGAGACCCAGTACTTC
TRBV6-5	NA	few	TRBJ2-7	CASSFSGNRDEQYF	TGTGCCAGCAGTTTTTCAGGGAATCGCGACGAGCAGTACTTC
TRBV7-9	NA	few	TRBJ2-5	CASSSPAGPSQLETQYF	TGTGCCAGCAGCTCCCCAGCTGGGCCTTCCCAACTGGAGACCCAGTACTTC
TRBV20-1	TRBD2	few	TRBJ2-5	CSAHYGGGPQETQYF	TGCAGTGCCCACTATGGCGGGGGACCCCAAGAGACCCAGTACTTC
TRBV18	NA	few	TRBJ1-1	CASSWGETNTEAFF	TGTGCCAGCTCCTGGGGGGAGACGAACACTGAAGCTTTCTTT
TRBV4-2	NA	few	TRBJ2-5	CASSQERSGETQYF	TGTGCCAGCAGCCAAGAGAGGTCCGGAGAGACCCAGTACTTC
TRBV7-2	NA	many	TRBJ1-5	CASSPGSYQPQHF	TGTGCCAGCAGTCCTGGCAGCTATCAGCCCCAGCATTTT
TRBV5-4	NA	NA	TRBJ1-1	CASSLPRDTEAFF	TGTGCCAGCAGCTTGCCCAGAGACACTGAAGCTTTCTTT
TRBV5-5	TRBD1	NA	TRBJ2-5	CASSFGTGGNREETQYF	TGTGCCAGCAGCTTTGGGACAGGGGGTAATAGAGAAGAGACCCAGTACTTC
TRBV12-5	TRBD2	NA	TRBJ2-3	CASGFSALAGGRRGTDTQYF	TGTGCTAGTGGTTTTTCCGCACTAGCGGGGGGGCGTAGGGGCACAGATACGCAGTATTTT
TRBV6-5	NA	NA	TRBJ1-3	CASSYSRGEDSGNTIYF	TGTGCCAGCAGTTACTCCAGGGGTGAAGACTCTGGAAACACCATATATTTT
TRBV10-3	TRBD1	few	TRBJ2-1	CAISDRDRGGYEQFF	TGTGCCATCAGTGACCGGGACAGGGGGGGATATGAGCAGTTCTTC
TRBV12-3/TRBV12-4	NA	few	TRBJ1-6	CASSRVDDSPLHF	TGTGCCAGCAGTCGAGTGGACGATTCACCCCTCCACTTT
TRBV6-5	TRBD1	few	TRBJ2-7	CASSLRAGQGYEQYF	TGTGCCAGCTCCTTACGGGCGGGACAGGGCTACGAGCAGTACTTC
TRBV7-9	NA	few	TRBJ1-1	CASSFEPGDEAFF	TGTGCCAGCAGCTTTGAACCAGGGGATGAAGCTTTCTTT
TRBV6-6	TRBD2	many	TRBJ2-1	CASRSERGSYNEQFF	TGTGCCAGCAGATCGGAGCGGGGCAGTTACAATGAGCAGTTCTTC
TRBV20-1	NA	NA	TRBJ1-5	CSARIGNQPQHF	TGCAGTGCTAGAATCGGGAATCAGCCCCAGCATTTT
TRBV7-9	TRBD2	few	TRBJ2-1	CASSYTLAGLYNEQFF	TGTGCCAGCAGCTACACCCTAGCGGGGCTCTACAATGAGCAGTTCTTC
TRBV6-2/TRBV6-3	TRBD1	few	TRBJ1-1	CASSYFGQEVFF	TGTGCCAGCAGTTACTTCGGACAGGAAGTTTTCTTT
TRBV9	NA	few	TRBJ1-3	CASSVEQLGNTIYF	TGTGCCAGCAGCGTAGAACAGCTCGGAAACACCATATATTTT
TRBV5-1	TRBD2	few	TRBJ2-5	CASSPRGETRETQYF	TGCGCCAGCAGCCCTCGGGGGGAGACGCGTGAGACCCAGTACTTC
TRBV28	NA	NA	TRBJ1-2	CASSPGFRGYTF	TGTGCCAGCAGTCCGGGTTTTCGGGGCTACACCTTC
TRBV20-1	TRBD2	many	TRBJ2-3	CSARGGTSLVQYF	TGCAGTGCTAGGGGAGGGACTAGCTTAGTGCAGTATTTT
TRBV3-1	NA	few	TRBJ2-2	CASSQDTTGLTGELFF	TGTGCCAGCAGCCAAGATACGACAGGCTTAACCGGGGAGCTGTTTTTT
TRBV18	NA	NA	TRBJ1-1	CASSPPAGPEAFF	TGTGCCAGCTCACCACCCGCCGGGCCTGAAGCTTTCTTT
TRBV2	TRBD2	NA	TRBJ2-5	CASSAFAGGPGETQYF	TGTGCCAGCAGTGCGTTCGCGGGGGGGCCAGGAGAGACCCAGTACTTC